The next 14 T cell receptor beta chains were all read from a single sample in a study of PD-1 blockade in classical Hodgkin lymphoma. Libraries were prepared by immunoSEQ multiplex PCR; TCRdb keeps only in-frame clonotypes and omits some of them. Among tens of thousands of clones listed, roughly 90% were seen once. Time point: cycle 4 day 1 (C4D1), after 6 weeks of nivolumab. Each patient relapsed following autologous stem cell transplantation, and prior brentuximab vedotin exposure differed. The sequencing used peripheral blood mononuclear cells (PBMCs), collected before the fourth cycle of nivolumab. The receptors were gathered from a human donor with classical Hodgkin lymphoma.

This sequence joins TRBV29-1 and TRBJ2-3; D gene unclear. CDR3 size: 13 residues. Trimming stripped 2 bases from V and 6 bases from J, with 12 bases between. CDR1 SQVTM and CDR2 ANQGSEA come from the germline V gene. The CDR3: CSVELQMGDTQYF. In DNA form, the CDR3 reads TGCAGCGTTGAACTCCAGATGGGTGATACGCAGTATTTT.

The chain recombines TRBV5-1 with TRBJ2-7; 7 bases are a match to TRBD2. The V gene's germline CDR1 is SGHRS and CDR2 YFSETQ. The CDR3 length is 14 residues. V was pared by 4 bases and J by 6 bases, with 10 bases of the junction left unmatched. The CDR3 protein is CASSPPGLGSEQYF. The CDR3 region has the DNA TGCGCCAGCAGCCCTCCCGGACTAGGAAGCGAGCAGTACTTC. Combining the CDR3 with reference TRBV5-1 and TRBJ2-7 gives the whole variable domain KAGVTQTPRYLIKTRGQQVTLSCSPISGHRSVSWYQQTPGQGLQFLFEYFSETQRNKGNFPGRFSGRQFSNSRSEMNVSTLELGDSALYLCASSPPGLGSEQYFGPGTRLTVT.

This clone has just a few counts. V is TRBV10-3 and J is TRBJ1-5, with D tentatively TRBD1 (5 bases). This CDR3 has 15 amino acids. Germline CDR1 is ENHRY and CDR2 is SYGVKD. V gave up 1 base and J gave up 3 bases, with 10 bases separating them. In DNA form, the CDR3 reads TGTGCCATCAGTGAGTTAGGGGCACCCAATCAGCCCCAGCATTTT. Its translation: CAISELGAPNQPQHF.

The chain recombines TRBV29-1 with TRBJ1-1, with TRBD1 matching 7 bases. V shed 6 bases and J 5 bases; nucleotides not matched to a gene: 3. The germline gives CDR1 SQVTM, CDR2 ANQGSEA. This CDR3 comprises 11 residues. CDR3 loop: CSVRGQTEAFF. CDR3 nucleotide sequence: TGCAGCGTGAGGGGACAGACTGAAGCTTTCTTT.

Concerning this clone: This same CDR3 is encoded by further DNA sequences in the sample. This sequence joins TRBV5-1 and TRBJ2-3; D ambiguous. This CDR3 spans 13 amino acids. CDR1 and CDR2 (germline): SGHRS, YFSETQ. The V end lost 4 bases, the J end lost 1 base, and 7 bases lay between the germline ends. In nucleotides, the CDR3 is TGCGCCAGCAGCCCAGATGGCACAGATACGCAGTATTTT. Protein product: CASSPDGTDTQYF.

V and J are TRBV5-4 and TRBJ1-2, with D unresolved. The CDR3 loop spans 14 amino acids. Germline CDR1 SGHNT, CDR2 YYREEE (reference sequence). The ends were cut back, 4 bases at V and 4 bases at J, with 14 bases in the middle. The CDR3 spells CASSNPTIPYGYTF. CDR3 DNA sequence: TGTGCCAGCAGCAACCCGACCATCCCCTATGGCTACACCTTC.

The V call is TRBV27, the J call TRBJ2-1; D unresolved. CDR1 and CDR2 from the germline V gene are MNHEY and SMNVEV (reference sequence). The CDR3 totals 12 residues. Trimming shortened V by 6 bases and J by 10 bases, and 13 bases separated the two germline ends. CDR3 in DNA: TGTGCCAGCAGCACCAATTTGGCGGAGCAGTTCTTC. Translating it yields CASSTNLAEQFF.

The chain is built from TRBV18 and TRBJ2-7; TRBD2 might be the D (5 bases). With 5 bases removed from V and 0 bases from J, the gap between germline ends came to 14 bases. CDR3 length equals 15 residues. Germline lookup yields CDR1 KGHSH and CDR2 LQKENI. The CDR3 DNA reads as TGTGCCAGCTCAGGTCGGGAAGCTCCCTCCTACGAGCAGTACTTC. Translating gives CASSGREAPSYEQYF.

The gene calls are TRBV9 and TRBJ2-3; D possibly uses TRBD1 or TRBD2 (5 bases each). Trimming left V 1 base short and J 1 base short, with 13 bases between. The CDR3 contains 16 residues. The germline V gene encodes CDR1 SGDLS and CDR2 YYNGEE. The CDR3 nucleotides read TGTGCCAGCAGCGTACCCGATGTGGGGGGCACAGATACGCAGTATTTT. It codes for CASSVPDVGGTDTQYF.

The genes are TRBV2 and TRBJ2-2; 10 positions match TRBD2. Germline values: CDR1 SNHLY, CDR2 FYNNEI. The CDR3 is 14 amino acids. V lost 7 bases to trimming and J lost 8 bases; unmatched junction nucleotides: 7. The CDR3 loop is CASKAGGPSGELFF. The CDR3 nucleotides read TGTGCCAGCAAAGCGGGAGGGCCCTCTGGGGAGCTGTTTTTT.

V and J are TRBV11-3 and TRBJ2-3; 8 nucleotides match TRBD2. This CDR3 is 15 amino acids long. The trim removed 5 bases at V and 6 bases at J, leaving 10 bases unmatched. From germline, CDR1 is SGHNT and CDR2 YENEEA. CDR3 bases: TGTGCCAGCAGCCCGGGACTAGGGGCGGCGGATACGCAGTATTTT. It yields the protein CASSPGLGAADTQYF.

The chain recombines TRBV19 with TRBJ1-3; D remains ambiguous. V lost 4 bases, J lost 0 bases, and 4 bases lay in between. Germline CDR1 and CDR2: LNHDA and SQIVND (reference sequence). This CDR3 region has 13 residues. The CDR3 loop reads CASSTGSGNTIYF. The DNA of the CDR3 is TGTGCCAGTAGTACGGGCTCTGGAAACACCATATATTTT.

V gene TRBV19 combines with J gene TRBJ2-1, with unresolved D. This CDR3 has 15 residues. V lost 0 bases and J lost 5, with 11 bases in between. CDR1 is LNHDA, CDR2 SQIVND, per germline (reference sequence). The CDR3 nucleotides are TGTGCCAGTAGTATAGAGGGTGTACGGAACAATGAGCAGTTCTTC. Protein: CASSIEGVRNNEQFF.

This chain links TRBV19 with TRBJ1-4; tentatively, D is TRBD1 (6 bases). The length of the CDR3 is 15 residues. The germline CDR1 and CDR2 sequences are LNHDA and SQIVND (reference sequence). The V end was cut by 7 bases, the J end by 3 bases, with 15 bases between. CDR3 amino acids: CASIGTRQANEKLFF. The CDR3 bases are TGTGCCAGTATAGGGACACGACAGGCTAATGAAAAACTGTTTTTT.